In this sample, the clone carrying this T cell receptor (beta chain) turned up many times. What it binds is not known. This CDR3 contains 15 residues. Germline CDR1 is ENHRY and CDR2 is SYGVKD. Trimming took 6 bases from V and 2 from J; bases not matched to a gene: 4. These data belong to a study of Graves' ophthalmopathy and Graves' hyperthyroidism. Across the whole study: The blood sample was drawn at first diagnosis and before any treatment. Findings and caveats of the study: Blood repertoires reportedly contained most expanded thyroid clonotypes above 0.001 frequency.

Moderate-to-severe activity, CAS at least 3, NOSPECS at least 4 and duration under 3 months characterized donors with ophthalmopathy. For repertoire sequencing, the TCR beta CDR3 regions were amplified from RNA transcripts. An opening RT-PCR round employed HTBI primers and preceded a second-round multiplex PCR. TCRdb redid the calling of the multiplex PCR reads with MiXCR, one entry per CDR3 protein. The profile shows 300,000 or so distinct CDR3 sequences, about a sixth of them singletons. This clonotype originated in an adult man with Graves' ophthalmopathy. Sequencing was performed on peripheral blood. V gene TRBV10-3 combines with J gene TRBJ2-7; 13 positions match TRBD2. Here the CDR3 DNA reads TGTGCCATCAGGACCGGGACTAGCGGGACCTACGAGCAGTACTTC. Translating gives CAIRTGTSGTYEQYF.